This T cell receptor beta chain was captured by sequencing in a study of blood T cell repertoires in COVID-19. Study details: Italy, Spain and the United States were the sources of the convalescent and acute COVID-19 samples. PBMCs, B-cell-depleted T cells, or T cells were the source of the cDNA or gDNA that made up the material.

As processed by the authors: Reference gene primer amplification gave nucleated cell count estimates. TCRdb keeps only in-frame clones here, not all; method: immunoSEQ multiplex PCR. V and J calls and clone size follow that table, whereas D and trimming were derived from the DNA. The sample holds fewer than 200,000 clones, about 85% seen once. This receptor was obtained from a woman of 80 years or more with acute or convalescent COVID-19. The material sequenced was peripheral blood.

In nucleotides, the CDR3 is TGTGCCAGCAAAACCGGGACACACCAGAACTATGGCTACACCTTC. It specifies CASKTGTHQNYGYTF. The chain links TRBV19 to TRBJ1-2; the D gene is possibly TRBD1 (6 bases). This CDR3 is 15 amino acids long. Trimming pared 9 bases from V and 2 bases from J, leaving 19 bases between. Germline CDR1 LNHDA, CDR2 SQIVND (reference sequence).